This T cell receptor (beta chain) was captured by sequencing in a study of cytomegalovirus exposure and HLA in healthy donors. Findings of the study overall: HLA alleles were associated with around 17,000 TCR beta sequences in a later analysis at 0.05 false discovery rate.

With respect to this clone: As yet, its antigen is unknown.

PCR amplification relied on 60 Vbeta primers (plus 13 Jbeta primers). Repertoires were generated with immunoSEQ multiplex PCR, while TCRdb's copy carries only in-frame clones and drops some. The table records under 130,000 clones, approximately 12% of them present only once. Germline V gives CDR1 SNHLY, CDR2 FYNNEI. The V end lost 6 bases, the J end lost 3 bases, and 15 bases lay between the germline ends. This CDR3 contains 14 residues. The sequence came from a man aged 35-49 years in good health and CMV-seropositive. The sample consisted of PBMCs. The V call is TRBV2, the J call TRBJ2-7, with a tentative D call TRBD2 (5 bases). CDR3 protein: CASRGSWTNYEQYF. For the CDR3, the DNA is TGTGCCAGCAGGGGGAGCTGGACCAACTACGAGCAGTACTTC.